This entry lists 20 T cell receptor beta chains sequenced from one sample in a study of blood T cell repertoires in COVID-19 (dated by TCRdb to about 2020). The library was generated by the immunoSEQ multiplex PCR assay. TCRdb took this table from immuneACCESS and kept in-frame rearrangements with V and J called. Such tables lack part of the clones; where checked against another copy, unresolved V genes explain under half of the gap, and the rest is unexplained. This sample is represented by around 260,000 clones; 86% of them were singletons. Together, the top ten hold about 2% of the sample. The sample taken for sequencing was peripheral blood. Every receptor here comes from a man aged 25 to 40 with active or convalescent COVID-19.

The DNA for the CDR3 is TGTGCCAGCAGCTCAGCAACTACAGGGGTCGAAAACATTCAGTACTTC. It yields the protein CASSSATTGVENIQYF. V and J are TRBV11-2 and TRBJ2-4, with TRBD1 identical over 7 bases. Germline CDR1 is SGHAT and CDR2 is FQNNGV. This CDR3 comprises 16 residues. The trim removed 4 bases at V and 5 bases at J, leaving 11 bases unmatched.

J is TRBJ2-3 and V is TRBV4-1; 8 positions agree with TRBD2. Per germline, CDR1 MGHRA and CDR2 YSYEKL. The CDR3 is 16 residues long. The ends lost 4 bases at V and 5 bases at J; junction bases unmatched: 11. CDR3 in DNA: TGCGCCAGCAGCCCGGAAGGGCGGGGGGTTGGAGATACGCAGTATTTT. It codes for CASSPEGRGVGDTQYF.

The V and J genes are TRBV7-9 and TRBJ2-5; tentatively, D is TRBD1 (6 bases). In germline, CDR1 is SEHNR, CDR2 FQNEAQ (reference sequence). This CDR3 region has 13 residues. V was clipped by 7 bases and J by 3 bases, with 12 bases between them. The CDR3 DNA sequence: TGTGCCAGCACCTTCGCAGGGGAAGAGACCCAGTACTTC. Translating gives CASTFAGEETQYF.

The genes are TRBV28 and TRBJ1-1; a possible D gene is TRBD1 (6 bases). From germline, CDR1 is MDHEN and CDR2 SYDVKM. V dropped 0 bases and J dropped 8 bases, with 10 bases sitting between them. This CDR3 region has 13 residues. In DNA, the CDR3 is TGTGCCAGCAGTTTATGGGGGCAGGGGGAAGCTTTCTTT. It translates to CASSLWGQGEAFF.

This clone was recorded many times. The chain recombines TRBV9 with TRBJ1-1; 8 positions agree with TRBD1. CDR1 and CDR2 from the germline V gene are SGDLS and YYNGEE. This CDR3 region has 14 residues. V was clipped by 4 bases and J by 5 bases; unmatched bases: 7. CDR3 DNA sequence: TGTGCCAGCAGCCAGACAGGGGAAGGGACTGAAGCTTTCTTT. This sequence encodes CASSQTGEGTEAFF.

The V gene is TRBV20-1, the J gene TRBJ2-7, with 10 bases identical to TRBD2. CDR3 length equals 14 residues. Germline V CDR1 and CDR2: DFQATT, SNEGSKA (reference sequence). V lost 3 bases, J lost 4 bases, and 6 bases stayed unmatched. The DNA for the CDR3 is TGCAGTGCTAGTATCCTAGCGGGGGAGTACGAGCAGTACTTC. This sequence encodes CSASILAGEYEQYF.

The chain couples TRBV18 to TRBJ2-2, with TRBD2 as a possible D gene (6 bases). The V end lost 6 bases, the J end lost 5 bases, and 16 bases lay between the germline ends. Germline CDR1 KGHSH, CDR2 LQKENI. The CDR3 runs to 15 residues. CDR3 bases: TGTGCCAGCTCCCGGACGGGGGAACCTACCGGGGAGCTGTTTTTT. It is translated as CASSRTGEPTGELFF.

V is TRBV5-6 and J is TRBJ2-3; 7 bases fit TRBD2. CDR1 is SGHDT and CDR2 is YYEEEE in the germline V gene. The CDR3 sequence is 14 residues long. Trimming removed 3 bases from V and 3 bases from J; junction bases left unmatched: 4. CDR3 amino acids: CASSSSGQTDTQYF. Here the CDR3 DNA reads TGTGCCAGCAGCTCTAGCGGTCAGACAGATACGCAGTATTTT.

The chain combines TRBV9 with TRBJ1-1; D is unresolved. The CDR3 totals 15 residues. V was cut by 0 bases and J by 4 bases, with 13 bases left in between. Germline CDR1 and CDR2: SGDLS and YYNGEE. The DNA of the CDR3 is TGTGCCAGCAGCGTAGACGGACGGGAGTCCACTGAAGCTTTCTTT. It yields the protein CASSVDGRESTEAFF. Drawing the rest from reference TRBV9 and TRBJ1-1, the complete variable domain is DSGVTQTPKHLITATGQRVTLRCSPRSGDLSVYWYQQSLDQGLQFLIQYYNGEERAKGNILERFSAQQFPDLHSELNLSSLELGDSALYFCASSVDGRESTEAFFGQGTRLTVV.

The genes are TRBV23-1 and TRBJ2-5; 11 bases are a match to TRBD2. TRBV23-1 carries the ORF label, with uncertain function. The V gene end was trimmed by 4 bases and the J gene end by 8 bases; junction bases not matched to a gene: 6. CDR3 size: 14 residues. The CDR3 is CASSRATSGATQYF. The DNA for the CDR3 is TGCGCCAGCAGTCGGGCGACTAGCGGGGCAACCCAGTACTTC.

The chain recombines TRBV7-6 with TRBJ1-6; possible D gene TRBD1, 5 bases. Germline V gene sequence: CDR1 SGHVS, CDR2 FNYEAQ. V lost 3 bases, J lost 7 bases, and 19 bases lay in between. The CDR3 loop spans 17 amino acids. CDR3 protein: CASSLDPGQGGNSPLHF. The CDR3 DNA follows: TGTGCCAGCAGCTTGGACCCCGGGCAGGGAGGAAATTCACCCCTCCACTTT.

This chain connects TRBV10-2 to TRBJ1-1; D call uncertain. CDR1 and CDR2 from the germline V gene are WSHSY and SAAADI. V gave up 8 bases and J gave up 1 base, with 17 bases separating them. This CDR3 spans 15 amino acids. CDR3: CASRTRGISNTEAFF. Here the CDR3 DNA reads TGCGCCAGCCGGACTCGGGGAATTTCGAACACTGAAGCTTTCTTT.

The rearrangement joins TRBV7-8 to TRBJ1-4, with 10 positions matching TRBD1. CDR1 and CDR2 from the germline V gene are SGHVS and FQNEAQ. The J segment lost 8 bases and the V segment lost 5 bases, leaving 5 bases of the junction unmatched. CDR3 length: 14 residues. The CDR3 DNA is TGTGCCAGCAGCCCCGGGACAGGGGAAGAAAAACTGTTTTTT. It is translated as CASSPGTGEEKLFF.

CDR3 sequence (DNA): TGTGCCAGCAGCCAAGATTTGAGAGGTCGGACTGAAGCTTTCTTT. Translating it yields CASSQDLRGRTEAFF. The chain links TRBV3-1 (or the pseudogene TRBV3-2) to TRBJ1-1; D is ambiguous. Germline V gene data show CDR1 as LGHDT and CDR2 as YNNKEL (reference sequence). Trimming took 0 bases from V and 5 from J, leaving 13 bases between them. This CDR3 is 15 amino acids long.

The chain combines TRBV11-1 with TRBJ2-7; D may be TRBD1 (5 bases). The CDR3 has 13 residues. CDR1 is SGHAT, CDR2 FQDESV, per germline (reference sequence). V lost 3 bases and J lost 3, with 9 bases in between. The CDR3 bases are TGTGCCAGCAGCTTTACAGGTTACTACGAGCAGTACTTC. It yields the protein CASSFTGYYEQYF.

The rearrangement links TRBV6-5 to TRBJ1-2, with D hard to call. Germline CDR1 MNHEY, CDR2 SVGAGI. The V end was cut by 10 bases, the J end by 4 bases, with 13 bases between. The CDR3 consists of 12 residues. CDR3 protein: CATRAEGYGYTF. The CDR3 DNA reads as TGTGCCACCCGGGCCGAGGGCTATGGCTACACCTTC.

The CDR3 bases are TGTGCCAGCAGCCAGGACTACCAAGAGACCCAGTACTTC. Translated, it gives CASSQDYQETQYF. The chain employs TRBV11-2 and TRBJ2-5; D might be TRBD2 (5 bases). This CDR3 comprises 13 residues. Trimming stripped 5 bases from V and 0 bases from J, with 7 bases between. CDR1 is SGHAT and CDR2 is FQNNGV in the germline V gene.

The chain has TRBV5-1 and TRBJ2-2; 7 bases align to TRBD2. Germline V gene data show CDR1 as SGHRS and CDR2 as YFSETQ. J gave up 0 bases and V 6 bases, and 8 bases lay outside the gene matches. The CDR3 totals 16 residues. The CDR3 region has the DNA TGCGCCAGCACCCTTTGGGGGGGAACGAACACCGGGGAGCTGTTTTTT. This codes for CASTLWGGTNTGELFF.

A single count supports this clone. This chain connects TRBV25-1 to TRBJ1-4; perhaps TRBD1 as D (6 bases). Trimming took 2 bases from V and 8 from J, leaving 15 bases between them. The CDR3 has 15 residues. Germline V gene data show CDR1 as MGHDK and CDR2 as SYGVNS. CDR3 loop: CASSETLGGLEKLFF. The CDR3 nucleotides read TGTGCCAGCAGTGAAACCTTGGGGGGGCTCGAAAAACTGTTTTTT.

J is TRBJ1-2 and V is TRBV6-2 or TRBV6-3; D call uncertain. Germline V gives CDR1 MNHEY, CDR2 SVGEGT. With 5 bases removed from V and 8 bases from J, the gap between germline ends came to 9 bases. CDR3 length: 11 residues. Here the CDR3 DNA reads TGTGCCAGCAGTCTCGGTTACGGCTACACCTTC. This translates into CASSLGYGYTF.